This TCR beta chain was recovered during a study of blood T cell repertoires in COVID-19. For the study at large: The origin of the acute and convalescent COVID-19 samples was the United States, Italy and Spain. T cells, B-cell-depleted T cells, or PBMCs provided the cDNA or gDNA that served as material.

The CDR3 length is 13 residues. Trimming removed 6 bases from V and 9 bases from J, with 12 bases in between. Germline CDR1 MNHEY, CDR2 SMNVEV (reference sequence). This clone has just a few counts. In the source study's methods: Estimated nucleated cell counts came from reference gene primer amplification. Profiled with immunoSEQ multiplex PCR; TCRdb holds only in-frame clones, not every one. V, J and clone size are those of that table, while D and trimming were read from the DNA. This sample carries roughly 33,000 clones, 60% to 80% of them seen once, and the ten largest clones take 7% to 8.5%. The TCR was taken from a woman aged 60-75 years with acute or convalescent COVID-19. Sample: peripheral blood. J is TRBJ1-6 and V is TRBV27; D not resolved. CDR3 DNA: TGTGCCAGCAGGGGAGGCTACGGTTCACCCCTCCACTTT. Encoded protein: CASRGGYGSPLHF.